These T cell receptor beta chains were read from a single sample in a study of glioma-infiltrating T cells. TCRdb fed the multiplex PCR reads into MiXCR, producing one record per CDR3 protein. The sample yields 300,000 to 400,000 distinct CDR3 sequences, 41% seen once. The sequencing sample was made of glioma tissue, nonneoplastic brain tissue, or PBMCs (not recorded which). All receptors come from a human donor with low-grade glioma or glioblastoma, undergoing nonglioma brain surgery, or in good health (not recorded which). The CDR3 runs from the conserved cysteine through the conserved F or W. A D gene is named only where the DNA matches it firmly. Some rows mark clone size as missing; the rest say once, few, many or name a class of expanded clone.

j_gene,v_gene,d_gene,abundance,CDR3aa,CDR3nt
TRBJ2-6,TRBV2,NA,many,CASTRGTSYSGANVLTF,TGTGCCAGCACCCGAGGGACTTCCTACTCTGGGGCCAACGTCCTGACTTTC
TRBJ2-5,TRBV28,TRBD1,NA,CASSDRGPVPTQYF,TGTGCCAGCAGTGACAGGGGCCCCGTCCCGACCCAGTACTTC
TRBJ1-1,TRBV7-2,NA,NA,CASSPGGGYTEAFF,TGTGCCAGCAGCCCAGGCGGCGGCTACACTGAAGCTTTCTTT
TRBJ2-2,TRBV6-2/TRBV6-3,NA,many,CASSHGPGELFF,TGTGCCAGCAGCCACGGGCCCGGGGAGCTGTTTTTT
TRBJ2-3,TRBV28,NA,many,CASSSQEDTQYF,TGTGCCAGCAGTTCCCAGGAGGATACGCAGTATTTT
TRBJ2-2,TRBV19,TRBD2,NA,CASSVLAGVTGELFF,TGTGCCTCATCCGTGCTAGCGGGAGTAACCGGGGAGCTGTTTTTT
TRBJ2-3,TRBV29-1,NA,NA,CSVGVAGGTDTRYF,NA
TRBJ2-1,TRBV6-2/TRBV6-3,NA,NA,CASGYVQWSEQFF,TGTGCCAGCGGTTACGTGCAGTGGAGTGAGCAGTTCTTC
TRBJ2-1,TRBV9,NA,few,CASSASGLSYNEQFF,TGTGCCAGCAGCGCCAGCGGGTTGTCCTACAATGAGCAGTTCTTC
TRBJ2-5,TRBV7-2,NA,NA,CASSLGSGRQETQYF,TGTGCCAGCAGCTTAGGTAGCGGCAGACAAGAGACCCAGTACTTC
TRBJ1-1,TRBV6-5,NA,NA,CASSSHGVTEAFF,TGTGCCAGCAGTTCGCATGGTGTCACCGAAGCTTTCTTT
TRBJ2-2,TRBV20-1,NA,NA,CSAGDIGDTGELFF,TGCAGTGCTGGAGATATCGGGGATACCGGGGAGCTGTTTTTT
TRBJ2-5,TRBV20-1,NA,NA,CSARRPTRNQKTQYF,TGCAGTGCTAGAAGACCCACGCGGAACCAAAAGACCCAGTACTTC
TRBJ1-5,TRBV7-8,TRBD1,NA,CASSRDRSFSNQPQHF,TGTGCCAGCAGCCGGGACAGGAGCTTTAGCAATCAGCCCCAGCATTTT
TRBJ2-1,TRBV6-2/TRBV6-3,TRBD2,many,CASTIAGGPYNEQFF,TGTGCCAGCACCATAGCGGGAGGGCCGTACAATGAGCAGTTCTTC
TRBJ2-7,TRBV6-2/TRBV6-3,TRBD2,NA,CASSGSSGKNEQYF,TGTGCCAGCAGCGGGTCTAGCGGGAAAAACGAGCAGTACTTC
TRBJ1-4,TRBV19,NA,NA,CASSIAFSHIPEKLFF,TGTGCCAGTAGTATAGCTTTCTCCCACATCCCGGAAAAACTGTTTTTT
TRBJ2-7,TRBV28,TRBD1,few,CASSYRGRLVNYEQYF,TGTGCCAGCAGCTACAGGGGACGCTTGGTGAACTACGAGCAGTACTTC
TRBJ2-2,TRBV7-9,NA,NA,CASSFGVGRDNEELFF,TGTGCCAGCAGCTTTGGTGTGGGGCGCGACAACGAGGAGCTGTTTTTT
TRBJ2-3,TRBV6-2/TRBV6-3,TRBD2,few,CASSYVSGVAQYF,TGTGCCAGCAGTTACGTCAGCGGGGTGGCGCAGTATTTT
TRBJ1-3,TRBV6-1,NA,many,CASSVGRNTIYF,TGTGCCAGCAGTGTTGGGCGAAACACCATATATTTT
TRBJ1-1,TRBV20-1,NA,few,CSAGFGPYTEAFF,TGCAGTGCTGGTTTCGGCCCTTACACTGAAGCTTTCTTT
TRBJ2-1,TRBV7-8,NA,NA,CASSLLDGSYNEQFF,TGTGCCAGCAGCTTATTGGACGGCTCCTACAATGAGCAGTTCTTC
TRBJ1-5,TRBV7-9,NA,NA,CASSRPGNNQPQHF,TGTGCCAGCAGCCGACCCGGAAACAATCAGCCCCAGCATTTT
TRBJ1-2,TRBV29-1,NA,NA,CSVEGLLYGYTF,TGCAGCGTTGAAGGGCTTCTCTATGGCTACACCTTC
TRBJ2-3,TRBV20-1,NA,many,CSASGPAGTDTQYF,TGCAGTGCTAGTGGCCCAGCGGGCACAGATACGCAGTATTTT
TRBJ2-7,TRBV20-1,TRBD2,many,CSAAGTRTYEQYF,TGCAGTGCTGCTGGGACTAGGACCTACGAGCAGTACTTC
TRBJ2-7,TRBV20-1,TRBD2,NA,CSAGDPGLATYEQYF,TGCAGTGCAGGAGACCCGGGACTAGCTACATACGAGCAGTACTTC
TRBJ1-3,TRBV28,NA,few,CASSLGYRGTIYF,TGTGCCAGCAGCCTGGGTTACCGCGGCACCATATATTTT
TRBJ2-3,TRBV7-6,TRBD2,NA,CASSLRPWTSGTTDTQYF,TGTGCCAGCAGCTTACGGCCTTGGACTAGCGGCACCACAGATACGCAGTATTTT
TRBJ1-2,TRBV4-3,NA,NA,CASSPNGAGHGYTF,TGCGCCAGCAGCCCCAATGGTGCGGGCCATGGCTACACCTTC
TRBJ2-7,TRBV20-1,TRBD1,NA,CCARDPGQGSSYEQYF,TGCTGTGCTAGGGACCCGGGACAGGGATCATCCTACGAGCAGTACTTC
TRBJ1-4,TRBV28,NA,few,CATTANNEKLFF,TGTGCCACAACCGCAAATAATGAAAAACTGTTTTTT
TRBJ1-1,TRBV24-1,TRBD1,few,CATSGSQGTNTEAFF,TGTGCCACCAGTGGATCACAGGGGACGAACACTGAAGCTTTCTTT
TRBJ1-1,TRBV20-1,NA,many,CSARVIQGSDTEAFF,TGCAGTGCTAGAGTTATACAGGGAAGCGACACTGAAGCTTTCTTT
TRBJ2-7,TRBV20-1,TRBD1,NA,CSARDRLTYEQYF,TGCAGTGCTAGGGACAGGTTAACTTACGAGCAGTACTTC
TRBJ2-7,TRBV28,TRBD2,NA,CASSLLSPPVLAGGPYEQYF,TGTGCCAGCAGTTTATTATCCCCACCGGTACTAGCGGGAGGGCCCTACGAGCAGTACTTC
TRBJ1-1,TRBV28,TRBD1,many,CASSFYGRGRTEAFF,TGTGCCAGCAGTTTCTATGGCAGGGGGCGTACTGAAGCTTTCTTT
TRBJ2-3,TRBV7-6,NA,NA,CASSPKDSKTDTQYF,TGTGCCAGCAGCCCGAAGGATAGTAAAACAGATACGCAGTATTTT
TRBJ2-1,TRBV19,TRBD2,NA,CASSMLAGDNEQFF,TGTGCCAGTAGTATGTTAGCGGGAGACAATGAGCAGTTCTTC
TRBJ1-5,TRBV18,NA,few,CASSPLPGGSNQPQHF,TGTGCCAGCTCACCCCTCCCGGGAGGTAGCAATCAGCCCCAGCATTTT
TRBJ2-5,TRBV28,TRBD2,NA,CASSSPGLAGGHQETQYF,TGTGCCAGCAGTTCCCCGGGACTAGCGGGAGGCCACCAAGAGACCCAGTACTTC
TRBJ2-2,TRBV7-9,NA,NA,CASSLWTTMRFTGELFF,TGTGCCAGCAGCTTATGGACGACCATGAGGTTCACCGGGGAGCTGTTTTTT
TRBJ1-6,TRBV4-3,NA,once,CASSQDRDPGTPLHF,TGCGCCAGCAGCCAAGATCGGGACCCGGGGACACCCCTCCACTTT
TRBJ2-1,TRBV6-1,NA,NA,CASRTPGQGANEQFF,TGTGCCAGCAGAACACCGGGACAAGGGGCCAATGAGCAGTTCTTC
TRBJ1-5,TRBV7-9,NA,many,CASSSQEGQPQHF,TGTGCCAGCAGCTCACAGGAAGGTCAGCCCCAGCATTTT
TRBJ2-7,TRBV27,TRBD1,many,CASTPDRETLEQYF,TGTGCCAGCACACCAGACAGGGAGACCCTCGAGCAGTACTTC
TRBJ2-7,TRBV3-1,NA,few,CASGVRGRPPYEQYF,TGTGCCAGCGGGGTAAGGGGGAGGCCTCCCTACGAGCAGTACTTC
TRBJ2-3,TRBV27,NA,once,CASSSVTNTDTQYF,TGTGCCAGCAGTTCTGTAACTAACACAGATACGCAGTATTTT
TRBJ2-7,TRBV7-9,TRBD1,NA,CASSNRDRLLYEQYF,TGTGCCAGCAGCAACCGGGACAGGTTGCTGTACGAGCAGTACTTC
TRBJ2-1,TRBV4-2,NA,many,CASSQEVLGYEQFF,TGTGCCAGCAGCCAAGAGGTTCTGGGCTATGAGCAGTTCTTC
TRBJ1-5,TRBV6-1,NA,many,CASSDFWQGYQPQHF,TGTGCCAGCAGTGATTTCTGGCAGGGTTATCAGCCCCAGCATTTT
TRBJ2-7,TRBV3-1,NA,NA,CASSLHIGTYEQYF,TGTGCCAGCAGCCTACACATTGGGACCTACGAGCAGTACTTC
TRBJ1-1,TRBV7-2,TRBD1,NA,CASSLLFGTVNTEAFF,TGTGCCAGCAGCCTGCTCTTCGGGACAGTGAACACTGAAGCTTTCTTT
TRBJ1-5,TRBV28,NA,once,CASRDQHNQPQHF,TGTGCCAGCAGGGATCAGCACAATCAGCCCCAGCATTTT
TRBJ2-5,TRBV7-2,TRBD1,NA,CASSRRTGGETQYF,TGTGCCAGCAGCCGCCGGACAGGGGGGGAGACCCAGTACTTC
TRBJ2-7,TRBV20-1,TRBD2,NA,CSASSAGGRHEQYF,TGCAGTGCTAGTAGTGCGGGAGGGAGGCACGAGCAGTACTTC
TRBJ2-1,TRBV27,NA,NA,CASSLFASGDRYNEQFF,TGTGCCAGCAGTTTATTCGCCTCAGGGGATCGCTACAATGAGCAGTTCTTC
TRBJ1-1,TRBV7-2,NA,many,CASSATGGGNTEAFF,TGTGCCAGCAGTGCGACAGGCGGAGGAAACACTGAAGCTTTCTTT
TRBJ2-3,TRBV7-9,NA,NA,CASGLQQEDTQYF,TGTGCCAGCGGCTTACAACAGGAAGATACGCAGTATTTT